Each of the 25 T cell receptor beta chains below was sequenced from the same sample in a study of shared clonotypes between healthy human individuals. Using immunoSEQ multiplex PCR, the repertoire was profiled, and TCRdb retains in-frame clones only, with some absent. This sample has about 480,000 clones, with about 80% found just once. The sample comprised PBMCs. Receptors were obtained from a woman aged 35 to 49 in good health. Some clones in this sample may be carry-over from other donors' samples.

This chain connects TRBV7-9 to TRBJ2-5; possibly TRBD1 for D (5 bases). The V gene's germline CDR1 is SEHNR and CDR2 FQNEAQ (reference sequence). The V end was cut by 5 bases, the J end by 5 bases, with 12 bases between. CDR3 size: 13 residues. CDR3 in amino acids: CASSPGSRETQYF. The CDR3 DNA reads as TGTGCCAGCAGCCCAGGGTCGAGGGAGACCCAGTACTTC.

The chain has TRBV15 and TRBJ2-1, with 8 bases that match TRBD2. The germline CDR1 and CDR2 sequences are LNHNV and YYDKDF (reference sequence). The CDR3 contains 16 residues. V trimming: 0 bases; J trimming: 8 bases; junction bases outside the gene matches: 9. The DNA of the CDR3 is TGTGCCACCAGCAGAGAGAGCGGGAGCACTTGGGATGAGCAGTTCTTC. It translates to CATSRESGSTWDEQFF.

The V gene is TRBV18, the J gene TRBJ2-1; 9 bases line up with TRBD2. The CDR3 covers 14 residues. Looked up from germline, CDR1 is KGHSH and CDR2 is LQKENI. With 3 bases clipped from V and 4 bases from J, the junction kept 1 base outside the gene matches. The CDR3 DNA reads TGTGCCAGCTCACCTAGCGGGAGATACAATGAGCAGTTCTTC. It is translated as CASSPSGRYNEQFF.

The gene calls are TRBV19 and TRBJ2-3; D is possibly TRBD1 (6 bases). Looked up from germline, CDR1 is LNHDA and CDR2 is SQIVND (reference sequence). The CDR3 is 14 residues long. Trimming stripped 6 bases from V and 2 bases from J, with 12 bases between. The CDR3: CASRDSWNTDTQYF. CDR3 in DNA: TGTGCCAGTAGGGACAGTTGGAACACAGATACGCAGTATTTT.

In DNA, the CDR3 is TGTGCCAGCAGCCCACAGGTCGACTCTGGAAACACCATATATTTT. This sequence encodes CASSPQVDSGNTIYF. The V and J genes are TRBV7-2 and TRBJ1-3; maybe TRBD1 (5 bases). The V gene lost 5 bases and the J gene lost 0 bases, with 11 bases spanning the gap. Germline CDR1 and CDR2: SGHTA and FQGNSA. The CDR3 length is 15 residues.

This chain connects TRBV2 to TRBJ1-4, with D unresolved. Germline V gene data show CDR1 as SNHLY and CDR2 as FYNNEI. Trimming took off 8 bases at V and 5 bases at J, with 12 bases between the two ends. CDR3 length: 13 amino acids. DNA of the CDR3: TGTGCCAGCGGACGTGCAAGGAATGAAAAACTGTTTTTT. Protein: CASGRARNEKLFF.

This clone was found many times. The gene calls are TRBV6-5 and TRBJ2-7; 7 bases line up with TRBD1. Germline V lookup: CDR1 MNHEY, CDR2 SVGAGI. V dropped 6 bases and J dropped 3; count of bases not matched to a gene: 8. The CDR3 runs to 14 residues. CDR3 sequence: CASSRQGSDYEQYF. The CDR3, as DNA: TGTGCCAGCAGCAGACAGGGTTCAGACTACGAGCAGTACTTC.

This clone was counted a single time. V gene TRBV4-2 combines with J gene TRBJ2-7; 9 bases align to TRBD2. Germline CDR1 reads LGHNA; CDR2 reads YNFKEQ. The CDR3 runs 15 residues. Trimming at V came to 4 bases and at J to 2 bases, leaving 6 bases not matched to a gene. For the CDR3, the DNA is TGTGCCAGCAGCCGAGCTAGCGGGGTAACCTACGAGCAGTACTTC. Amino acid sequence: CASSRASGVTYEQYF.

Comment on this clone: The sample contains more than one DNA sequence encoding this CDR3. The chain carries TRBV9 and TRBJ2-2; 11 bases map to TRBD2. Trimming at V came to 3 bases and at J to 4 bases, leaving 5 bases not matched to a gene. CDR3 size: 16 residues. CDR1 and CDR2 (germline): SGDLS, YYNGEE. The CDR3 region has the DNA TGTGCCAGCAGCGCCGGACTAGCGGGCCTCACCGGGGAGCTGTTTTTT. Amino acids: CASSAGLAGLTGELFF.

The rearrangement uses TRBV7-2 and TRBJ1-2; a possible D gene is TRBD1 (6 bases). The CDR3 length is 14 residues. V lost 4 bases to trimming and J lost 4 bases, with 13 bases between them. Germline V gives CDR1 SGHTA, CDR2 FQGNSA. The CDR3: CASSSPQGVYGYTF. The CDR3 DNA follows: TGTGCCAGCAGCTCGCCACAGGGAGTCTATGGCTACACCTTC.

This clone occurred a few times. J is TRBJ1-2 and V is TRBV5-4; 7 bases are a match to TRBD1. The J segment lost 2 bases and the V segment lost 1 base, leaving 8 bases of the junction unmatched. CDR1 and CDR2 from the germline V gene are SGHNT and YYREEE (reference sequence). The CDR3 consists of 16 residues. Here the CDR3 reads CASSLSQGRGNYGYTF. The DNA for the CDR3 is TGTGCCAGCAGCTTGTCACAGGGGAGGGGGAACTATGGCTACACCTTC. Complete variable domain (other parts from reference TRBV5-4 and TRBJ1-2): ETGVTQSPTHLIKTRGQQVTLRCSSQSGHNTVSWYQQALGQGPQFIFQYYREEENGRGNFPPRFSGLQFPNYSSELNVNALELDDSALYLCASSLSQGRGNYGYTFGSGTRLTVV.

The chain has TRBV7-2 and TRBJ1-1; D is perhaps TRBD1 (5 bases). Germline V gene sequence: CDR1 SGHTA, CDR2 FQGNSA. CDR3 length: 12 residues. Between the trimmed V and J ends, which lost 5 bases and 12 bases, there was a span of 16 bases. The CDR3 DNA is TGTGCCAGCAGCACCCGGGCGGGACCAACTTTCTTT. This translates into CASSTRAGPTFF.

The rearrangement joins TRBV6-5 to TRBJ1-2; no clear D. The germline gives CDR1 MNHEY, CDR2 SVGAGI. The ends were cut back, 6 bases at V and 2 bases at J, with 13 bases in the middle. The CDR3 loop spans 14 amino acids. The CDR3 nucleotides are TGTGCCAGCAGCCTTGGGCGGCGCAACTATGGCTACACCTTC. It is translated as CASSLGRRNYGYTF.

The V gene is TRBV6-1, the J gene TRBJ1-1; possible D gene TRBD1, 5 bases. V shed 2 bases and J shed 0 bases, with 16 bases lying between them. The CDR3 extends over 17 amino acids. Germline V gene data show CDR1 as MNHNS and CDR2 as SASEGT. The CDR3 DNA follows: TGTGCCAGCAGTGAATGGGGGTTGGCAGACCTGAACACTGAAGCTTTCTTT. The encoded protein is CASSEWGLADLNTEAFF.

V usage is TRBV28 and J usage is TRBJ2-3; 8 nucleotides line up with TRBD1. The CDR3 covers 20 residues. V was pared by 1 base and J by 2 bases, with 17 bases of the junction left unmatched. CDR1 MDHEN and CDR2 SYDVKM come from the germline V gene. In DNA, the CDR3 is TGTGCCAGCAGTTTATTGTCACAGGGGGGAAGGAACCTCGTCACAGATACGCAGTATTTT. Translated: CASSLLSQGGRNLVTDTQYF. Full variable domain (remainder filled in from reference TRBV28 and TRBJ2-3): DVKVTQSSRYLVKRTGEKVFLECVQDMDHENMFWYRQDPGLGLRLIYFSYDVKMKEKGDIPEGYSVSREKKERFSLILESASTNQTSMYLCASSLLSQGGRNLVTDTQYFGPGTRLTVL.

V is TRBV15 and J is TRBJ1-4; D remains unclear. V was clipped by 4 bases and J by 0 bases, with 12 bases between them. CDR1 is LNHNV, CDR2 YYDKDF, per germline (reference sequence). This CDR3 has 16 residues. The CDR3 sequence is CATSKSAFATNEKLFF. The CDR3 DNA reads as TGTGCCACCAGCAAATCGGCCTTCGCAACTAATGAAAAACTGTTTTTT.

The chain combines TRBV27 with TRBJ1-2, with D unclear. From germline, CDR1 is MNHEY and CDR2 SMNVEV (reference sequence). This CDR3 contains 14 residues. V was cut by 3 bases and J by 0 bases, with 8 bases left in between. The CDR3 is CASSFTQPNYGYTF. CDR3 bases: TGTGCCAGCAGTTTCACTCAGCCTAACTATGGCTACACCTTC.

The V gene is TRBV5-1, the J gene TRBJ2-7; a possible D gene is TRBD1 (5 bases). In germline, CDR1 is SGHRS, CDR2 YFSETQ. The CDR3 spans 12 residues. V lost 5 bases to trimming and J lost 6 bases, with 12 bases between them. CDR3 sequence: CASRAGLSEQYF. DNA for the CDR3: TGCGCCAGCAGGGCAGGGTTGAGCGAGCAGTACTTC. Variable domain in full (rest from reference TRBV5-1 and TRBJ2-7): KAGVTQTPRYLIKTRGQQVTLSCSPISGHRSVSWYQQTPGQGLQFLFEYFSETQRNKGNFPGRFSGRQFSNSRSEMNVSTLELGDSALYLCASRAGLSEQYFGPGTRLTVT.

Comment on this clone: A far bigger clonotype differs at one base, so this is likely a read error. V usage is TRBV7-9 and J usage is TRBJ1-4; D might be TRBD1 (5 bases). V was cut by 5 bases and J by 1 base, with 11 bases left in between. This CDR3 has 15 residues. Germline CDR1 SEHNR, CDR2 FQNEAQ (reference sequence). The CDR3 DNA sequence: TGTGCCAGCAGCACCGGGGACGAAACTAATGAAAAACTGTTTTTT. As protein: CASSTGDETNEKLFF. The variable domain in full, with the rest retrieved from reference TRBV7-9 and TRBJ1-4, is DTGVSQNPRHKITKRGQNVTFRCDPISEHNRLYWYRQTLGQGPEFLTYFQNEAQLEKSRLLSDRFSAERPKGSFSTLEIQRTEQGDSAMYLCASSTGDETNEKLFFGSGTQLSVL.

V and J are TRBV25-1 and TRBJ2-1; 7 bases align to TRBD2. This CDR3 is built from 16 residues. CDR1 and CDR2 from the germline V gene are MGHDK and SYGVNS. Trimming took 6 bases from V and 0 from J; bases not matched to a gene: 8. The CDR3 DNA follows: TGTGCCAGCAGCTCAAGGGGCGGGGGCTCCTACAATGAGCAGTTCTTC. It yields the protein CASSSRGGGSYNEQFF.

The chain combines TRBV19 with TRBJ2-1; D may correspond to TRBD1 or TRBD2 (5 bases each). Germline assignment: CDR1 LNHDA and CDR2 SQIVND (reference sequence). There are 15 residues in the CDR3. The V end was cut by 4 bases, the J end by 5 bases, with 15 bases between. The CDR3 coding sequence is TGTGCCAGTAGTAAAGGTAGGGGACGTAACAATGAGCAGTTCTTC. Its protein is CASSKGRGRNNEQFF.

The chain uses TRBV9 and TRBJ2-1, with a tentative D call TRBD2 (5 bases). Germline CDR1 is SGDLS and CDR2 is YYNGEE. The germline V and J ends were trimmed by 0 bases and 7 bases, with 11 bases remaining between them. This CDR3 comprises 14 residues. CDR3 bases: TGTGCCAGCAGCGTAGAGGGTCAGCGGAATGAGCAGTTCTTC. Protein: CASSVEGQRNEQFF.

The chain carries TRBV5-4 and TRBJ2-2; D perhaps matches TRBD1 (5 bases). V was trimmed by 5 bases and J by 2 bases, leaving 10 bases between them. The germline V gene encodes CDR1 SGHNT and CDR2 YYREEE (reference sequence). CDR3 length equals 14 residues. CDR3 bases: TGTGCCAGCAGGTCGACAGTTAACACCGGGGAGCTGTTTTTT. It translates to CASRSTVNTGELFF. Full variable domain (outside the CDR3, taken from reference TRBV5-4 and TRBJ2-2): ETGVTQSPTHLIKTRGQQVTLRCSSQSGHNTVSWYQQALGQGPQFIFQYYREEENGRGNFPPRFSGLQFPNYSSELNVNALELDDSALYLCASRSTVNTGELFFGEGSRLTVL.

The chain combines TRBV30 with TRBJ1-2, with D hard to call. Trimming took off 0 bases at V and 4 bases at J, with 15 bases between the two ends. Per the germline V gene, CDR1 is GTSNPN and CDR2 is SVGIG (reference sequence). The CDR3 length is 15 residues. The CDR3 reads CAWSVPNGEGYGYTF. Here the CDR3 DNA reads TGTGCCTGGAGTGTACCGAACGGAGAGGGCTATGGCTACACCTTC. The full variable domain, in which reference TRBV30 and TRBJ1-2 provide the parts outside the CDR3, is SQTIHQWPATLVQPVGSPLSLECTVEGTSNPNLYWYRQAAGRGLQLLFYSVGIGQISSEVPQNLSASRPQDRQFILSSKKLLLSDSGFYLCAWSVPNGEGYGYTFGSGTRLTVV.

CDR3 region: CASSQVRTANTEAFF. The CDR3 region has the DNA TGCGCCAGCAGCCAAGTGCGGACAGCCAACACTGAAGCTTTCTTT. The chain joins TRBV4-1 to TRBJ1-1; D may be TRBD1 (6 bases). The CDR3 is 15 residues long. Germline CDR1 is MGHRA and CDR2 is YSYEKL. The germline V and J ends were trimmed by 1 base and 2 bases, with 11 bases remaining between them.